This TCR beta chain was profiled in a study of cytomegalovirus exposure and HLA in healthy donors. Study-wide results and limits: Roughly uniform sequencing depth across donors was assumed, possibly incorrectly.

It was with 60 Vbeta and 13 Jbeta primers that the PCR ran. Here immunoSEQ multiplex PCR was the method, and the copy in TCRdb shows in-frame clones only, minus some. The table for this sample gives 70,000 to 100,000 clones. This CDR3 comprises 15 residues. Germline V gives CDR1 MNHNS, CDR2 SASEGT. V shed 4 bases and J shed 3 bases, with 13 bases lying between them. In regard to this clone: Its antigen is undetermined.

V and J are TRBV6-1 and TRBJ1-5, with D possibly TRBD1 on 6 matching bases. This clonotype was sampled from a man aged 18 to 30 in good health and CMV-seropositive. Sequencing was carried out using PBMCs. CDR3 bases: TGTGCCAGCAGTGGGTTGACAGGAATCAATCAGCCCCAGCATTTT. The encoded protein is CASSGLTGINQPQHF.